These 19 T cell receptor beta chains were sequenced from one sample in a study of T cell responses to AZD1222 COVID-19 vaccine. Data came from immunoSEQ multiplex PCR; TCRdb stores just in-frame clones and leaves some out. The sample carries about 55,000 clones, roughly nine tenths recorded once. This material consisted of peripheral blood, taken on day 0 of AZD1222 vaccination. These receptors originate from an adult in good health.

This clone was found once. The V call is TRBV3-1 (or the pseudogene TRBV3-2), the J call TRBJ2-5, with D possibly being TRBD1 (5 bases). Germline CDR1 reads LGHDT; CDR2 reads YNNKEL (reference sequence). V was cut by 1 base and J by 4 bases, with 25 bases left in between. The length of the CDR3 is 19 residues. CDR3 protein: CASSQGGASGAEPPETQYF. For the CDR3, the DNA is TGTGCCAGCAGCCAAGGAGGCGCTTCTGGGGCGGAACCCCCAGAGACCCAGTACTTC.

This chain joins TRBV11-2 and TRBJ2-7; D is possibly TRBD2 (6 bases). From germline, CDR1 is SGHAT and CDR2 FQNNGV. V was trimmed by 1 base and J by 0 bases, leaving 10 bases between them. There are 15 residues in the CDR3. This CDR3 is CASSLVGGSSYEQYF. The CDR3 DNA is TGTGCCAGCAGCTTAGTGGGGGGAAGCTCCTACGAGCAGTACTTC.

This chain uses TRBV30 with TRBJ1-2, with D possibly matching TRBD1 (5 bases). The CDR3 spans 12 residues. Germline V lookup: CDR1 GTSNPN, CDR2 SVGIG (reference sequence). Trimming stripped 5 bases from V and 4 bases from J, with 11 bases between. The chain's CDR3 is CAWHKGTYGYTF. The CDR3 DNA reads TGTGCCTGGCATAAAGGGACCTATGGCTACACCTTC.

The chain employs TRBV5-1 and TRBJ1-4; no reliable D call. The germline V gene has CDR1 SGHRS and CDR2 YFSETQ. The CDR3 has 15 residues. Trimming took 0 bases from V and 5 from J, leaving 11 bases between them. Here the CDR3 reads CASSLAVGGNEKLFF. In DNA, the CDR3 is TGCGCCAGCAGCTTGGCTGTCGGCGGGAATGAAAAACTGTTTTTT.

The rearrangement links TRBV7-9 to TRBJ2-7, with 7 nucleotides matching TRBD1. CDR3 size: 14 residues. With V trimmed by 5 bases and J by 5 bases, 9 bases remained unmatched. Per the germline V gene, CDR1 is SEHNR and CDR2 is FQNEAQ (reference sequence). The CDR3 region has the DNA TGTGCCAGCAGCCTCGACAGGGTAAGGAACGAGCAGTACTTC. Translated: CASSLDRVRNEQYF. Looking up the rest from reference TRBV7-9 and TRBJ2-7 gives the full variable domain: DTGVSQNPRHKITKRGQNVTFRCDPISEHNRLYWYRQTLGQGPEFLTYFQNEAQLEKSRLLSDRFSAERPKGSFSTLEIQRTEQGDSAMYLCASSLDRVRNEQYFGPGTRLTVT.

J is TRBJ2-1 and V is TRBV4-1; 13 positions agree with TRBD2. Germline V gene data show CDR1 as MGHRA and CDR2 as YSYEKL. The CDR3 spans 16 residues. After removal of 3 bases from V and 5 bases from J, the junction contained 4 bases not matched to a gene. CDR3 sequence reads: CASSHSLAGGDNEQFF. The CDR3 coding sequence is TGCGCCAGCAGCCATTCACTAGCGGGAGGGGACAATGAGCAGTTCTTC.

The chain has TRBV7-2 and TRBJ1-3; tentative D call: TRBD1 (5 bases). The germline V gene has CDR1 SGHTA and CDR2 FQGNSA. Between the trimmed V and J ends, which lost 1 base and 3 bases, there was a span of 13 bases. The CDR3 runs 16 residues. CDR3 amino acids: CASSLGSAGSGNTIYF. DNA of the CDR3: TGTGCCAGCAGCTTAGGCTCCGCAGGGAGTGGAAACACCATATATTTT.

V gene TRBV3-1 (or the pseudogene TRBV3-2) combines with J gene TRBJ2-7; TRBD1 might be the D (5 bases). The germline CDR1 and CDR2 sequences are LGHDT and YNNKEL (reference sequence). The CDR3 is 14 residues long. V shed 1 base and J shed 3 bases, with 10 bases lying between them. CDR3 amino acids: CASSQGPRVYEQYF. In DNA, the CDR3 is TGTGCCAGCAGCCAAGGGCCCAGGGTCTACGAGCAGTACTTC.

This chain links TRBV6-5 with TRBJ1-5, with unresolved D. V was cut by 6 bases and J by 1 base, with 4 bases left in between. The CDR3 spans 12 residues. Germline CDR1 and CDR2: MNHEY and SVGAGI. The CDR3 coding sequence is TGTGCCAGCAGGACGAGCAATCAGCCCCAGCATTTT. Its protein is CASRTSNQPQHF.

The V and J genes are TRBV15 and TRBJ2-1; D gene ambiguous. V was clipped by 4 bases and J by 8 bases, with 15 bases between them. The CDR3 sequence is 14 residues long. Germline V lookup: CDR1 LNHNV, CDR2 YYDKDF (reference sequence). DNA of the CDR3: TGTGCCACCAGCAAAGATACTGCGGCGGATGAGCAGTTCTTC. Translating it yields CATSKDTAADEQFF.

This chain links TRBV5-1 with TRBJ1-1; 8 positions match TRBD1. The CDR3 length is 17 residues. V shed 3 bases and J 1 base; nucleotides not matched to a gene: 11. Germline CDR1 reads SGHRS; CDR2 reads YFSETQ. This CDR3 is CASSWTGFRAANTEAFF. CDR3 nucleotides: TGCGCCAGCAGCTGGACAGGGTTCCGCGCAGCGAACACTGAAGCTTTCTTT. The whole variable domain, filled in from reference TRBV5-1 and TRBJ1-1, reads KAGVTQTPRYLIKTRGQQVTLSCSPISGHRSVSWYQQTPGQGLQFLFEYFSETQRNKGNFPGRFSGRQFSNSRSEMNVSTLELGDSALYLCASSWTGFRAANTEAFFGQGTRLTVV.

The rearrangement joins TRBV18 to TRBJ2-5, with D uncertain. There are 13 residues in the CDR3. Looked up from germline, CDR1 is KGHSH and CDR2 is LQKENI. The V end was cut by 3 bases, the J end by 1 base, with 6 bases between. Here the CDR3 DNA reads TGTGCCAGCTCACCCAATACCCAAGAGACCCAGTACTTC. The encoded protein is CASSPNTQETQYF.

The CDR3 sequence is CASSREILTGQDTEAFF. The CDR3 nucleotides read TGCGCCAGCAGCCGAGAGATTTTGACAGGTCAAGACACTGAAGCTTTCTTT. This chain connects TRBV5-1 to TRBJ1-1, with D possibly being TRBD1 (6 bases). The CDR3 runs to 17 residues. Deletions cut 4 bases from V and 3 bases from J, with 22 bases between. Germline-derived CDR1 and CDR2 are SGHRS and YFSETQ.

V gene TRBV19 combines with J gene TRBJ2-1; no firm D call. V shed 2 bases and J shed 5 bases, with 10 bases lying between them. CDR1 is LNHDA and CDR2 is SQIVND in the germline V gene (reference sequence). The CDR3 contains 14 residues. CDR3 sequence reads: CASSILRADNEQFF. CDR3 nucleotide sequence: TGTGCCAGTAGTATATTAAGGGCGGACAATGAGCAGTTCTTC.

This clone was observed a few times. The genes are TRBV9 and TRBJ1-2; 8 nucleotides line up with TRBD1. CDR1 SGDLS and CDR2 YYNGEE come from the germline V gene. The CDR3 is 14 amino acids. V was pared by 4 bases and J by 3 bases, with 5 bases of the junction left unmatched. The CDR3 DNA sequence: TGTGCCAGCAGCCCAATACAGGGGGACTATGGCTACACCTTC. This gives the protein CASSPIQGDYGYTF.

V usage is TRBV15 and J usage is TRBJ1-3; D gene ambiguous. Between the trimmed V and J ends, which lost 5 bases and 4 bases, there was a span of 3 bases. This CDR3 spans 11 amino acids. Germline CDR1 and CDR2: LNHNV and YYDKDF (reference sequence). Here the CDR3 reads CATSLGNTIYF. The DNA of the CDR3 is TGTGCCACCAGCCTAGGAAACACCATATATTTT.

The J gene is TRBJ2-5, the V gene TRBV9; D is possibly TRBD1 or TRBD2 (5 bases each). V was clipped by 0 bases and J by 5 bases, with 17 bases between them. This CDR3 region has 16 residues. Germline V gene data show CDR1 as SGDLS and CDR2 as YYNGEE. CDR3 DNA sequence: TGTGCCAGCAGCGTAGCTACAGGACTGGGGCAGGAGACCCAGTACTTC. This encodes CASSVATGLGQETQYF.

This rearrangement joins TRBV7-9 to TRBJ1-1; the D is unclear. The CDR3 totals 14 residues. V lost 4 bases and J lost 2, with 11 bases in between. The germline V gene has CDR1 SEHNR and CDR2 FQNEAQ (reference sequence). For the CDR3, the DNA is TGTGCCAGCAGCTCCCGGGAGATAAACACTGAAGCTTTCTTT. This translates into CASSSREINTEAFF.

CDR3 coding DNA: TGTGCCAGCAGTGCGCAGGGAGCCAAAAACATTCAGTACTTC. It specifies CASSAQGAKNIQYF. V gene TRBV28 combines with J gene TRBJ2-4; a possible D gene is TRBD1 (5 bases). The CDR3 spans 14 residues. CDR1 and CDR2 (germline): MDHEN, SYDVKM. V dropped 5 bases and J dropped 0 bases, with 8 bases sitting between them.